This TCR beta chain was captured by sequencing in a study of T-cell reconstitution after alpha-beta-depleted transplantation in children. This clonotype was counted ten times or more. Preparing the TCRbeta library involved the use of unique molecular identifiers. TCRdb processed the PCR reads anew with MiXCR; each CDR3 protein has one entry. The table has more than 150,000 distinct CDR3 sequences, just over 14% seen once. The clonotype comes from a human donor who donated a stem cell graft to a child with acute lymphoblastic leukemia. Sequencing was performed on PBMCs from the stem cell graft donor, taken from the stem cell graft.

The CDR3 nucleotides are TGCGCCAGCAGCCAAGTCCCCAGCGAGCAGTACTTC. Protein: CASSQVPSEQYF. The chain recombines TRBV4-1 with TRBJ2-7, with D unclear. Germline assignment: CDR1 MGHRA and CDR2 YSYEKL. Trimming removed 1 base from V and 6 bases from J, with 7 bases in between. The CDR3 spans 12 residues.